The sequence of this TCR beta chain was determined in a study of cytomegalovirus exposure and HLA in healthy donors. Study in general: From donors who were HLA-typed, an early data release held 81 million or so unique TCRs.

Use of 60 Vbeta and 13 Jbeta primers characterized the PCR. Assay used: immunoSEQ multiplex PCR; TCRdb lists only in-frame clones, some missing. The sample lists some 200,000 clones, roughly 73% occurring once. A remark on this clone: What it recognizes is unknown.

CDR3 size: 16 residues. Trimming stripped 3 bases from V and 1 base from J, with 13 bases between. Per germline, CDR1 SEHNR and CDR2 FQNEAQ (reference sequence). Study-level findings and limits: Cytomegalovirus association was listed for approximately 150 TCR beta chains. According to an earlier analysis, most TCR beta V segments yielded productive rearrangements about 90% or about 30% of the time.

The TCR sequence derives from a woman in her thirties in good health and CMV-seronegative. Sequencing input: PBMCs. The chain joins TRBV7-9 to TRBJ1-3; perhaps TRBD1 as D (6 bases). In DNA, the CDR3 is TGTGCCAGCAGCTTTTTGGGAAGGGGGTCTGGAAACACCATATATTTT. Protein product: CASSFLGRGSGNTIYF.